Listed below are T cell receptor beta chains from one sample, sequenced in a study of T cells in Graves' hyperthyroidism and ophthalmopathy. TCRdb itself ran the multiplex PCR reads through MiXCR, one entry per CDR3 protein. The sample holds under 250,000 distinct CDR3 sequences; around 24% are singletons and the top ten take about 40%. Input material: blood. The receptors shown here come from a middle-aged woman with Graves' ophthalmopathy. Each CDR3 is given with its conserved first and last residue. The order of the fields is D gene, V gene, clone size, J gene, CDR3 length, CDR3 DNA, CDR3 protein. A D gene is named only where the DNA matches it firmly. Not all rows give a size; the values are once, few, many and, for expanded clones, a class.

d_gene: NA
v_gene: TRBV6-1
abundance: NA
j_gene: TRBJ2-5
len: 17
CDR3nt: TGTGCCAGCACTACCGGAAGGGGACACGGACCCCAAGAGACCCAGTACTTC
CDR3aa: CASTTGRGHGPQETQYF

d_gene: NA
v_gene: TRBV7-6
abundance: many
j_gene: TRBJ1-1
len: 14
CDR3nt: TGTGCCAGCAGCTTGGGACCTCAGGGCACTGAAGCTTTCTTT
CDR3aa: CASSLGPQGTEAFF

d_gene: NA
v_gene: TRBV6-5
abundance: NA
j_gene: TRBJ1-2
len: 12
CDR3nt: TGTGCCAGCAGTTCTTCCCATTGGGGCTACACCTTC
CDR3aa: CASSSSHWGYTF

d_gene: TRBD1
v_gene: TRBV28
abundance: many
j_gene: TRBJ2-5
len: 15
CDR3nt: TGTGCCAGCAGTAAGACAGGGGGCGCGGGAGAGACCCAGTACTTC
CDR3aa: CASSKTGGAGETQYF

d_gene: TRBD1
v_gene: TRBV28
abundance: many
j_gene: TRBJ2-7
len: 14
CDR3nt: TGTGCCAGCAGTTCACGGACAGGCTTCGACGAGCAGTACTTC
CDR3aa: CASSSRTGFDEQYF

d_gene: NA
v_gene: TRBV28
abundance: NA
j_gene: TRBJ1-1
len: 12
CDR3nt: TGTGCCAGCAGTTTTCGGACAGCCCGAGCTTTCTTT
CDR3aa: CASSFRTARAFF

d_gene: NA
v_gene: TRBV6-2/TRBV6-3
abundance: few
j_gene: TRBJ2-2
len: 12
CDR3nt: TGTGCCAGCGGAAAGAACACCGGGGAGCTGTTTTTT
CDR3aa: CASGKNTGELFF

d_gene: TRBD2
v_gene: TRBV24-1
abundance: NA
j_gene: TRBJ2-5
len: 15
CDR3nt: TGTGCCACCAGTGACCGGCTAGCGGGACGTGAGACCCAGTACTTC
CDR3aa: CATSDRLAGRETQYF

d_gene: NA
v_gene: TRBV12-3/TRBV12-4
abundance: NA
j_gene: TRBJ1-2
len: 13
CDR3nt: TGTGCCAGCAGTATCGGGGGCGAGTATGGCTACATCTTC
CDR3aa: CASSIGGEYGYIF

d_gene: TRBD1
v_gene: TRBV20-1
abundance: NA
j_gene: TRBJ2-7
len: 14
CDR3nt: TGCAGTGCCGAGCCGCCGGGACAGGGAAACGAGCAGTACTTC
CDR3aa: CSAEPPGQGNEQYF

d_gene: NA
v_gene: TRBV6-2/TRBV6-3
abundance: many
j_gene: TRBJ2-5
len: 15
CDR3nt: TGTGCCAGCAGGCCAGCCGGAGGCCAGGTAGAGACCCAGTACTTC
CDR3aa: CASRPAGGQVETQYF

d_gene: TRBD2
v_gene: TRBV9
abundance: many
j_gene: TRBJ2-7
len: 16
CDR3nt: TGTGCCAGCAGCGTGTCTAGCGGAGACCTTGGAGGGGAGCAGTACTTC
CDR3aa: CASSVSSGDLGGEQYF

d_gene: NA
v_gene: TRBV5-1
abundance: many
j_gene: TRBJ1-2
len: 12
CDR3nt: TGCGCCAGCAGCTTGGGAAACTATGGCTACACCTTC
CDR3aa: CASSLGNYGYTF

d_gene: NA
v_gene: TRBV11-2
abundance: many
j_gene: TRBJ1-2
len: 10
CDR3nt: TGTGCCAGCATGGGCGGAGGCTACACCTTC
CDR3aa: CASMGGGYTF

d_gene: NA
v_gene: TRBV30
abundance: many
j_gene: TRBJ2-7
len: 14
CDR3nt: TGTGCCTGGAATCGCGGACAAGCCTTCGGGGAGCAGTACTTC
CDR3aa: CAWNRGQAFGEQYF

d_gene: TRBD1
v_gene: TRBV28
abundance: NA
j_gene: TRBJ2-5
len: 17
CDR3nt: TGTGCCAGCAGTTTAAACCCGGGACAGAGTTTCCAAGAGACCCAGTACTTC
CDR3aa: CASSLNPGQSFQETQYF

d_gene: NA
v_gene: TRBV7-9
abundance: many
j_gene: TRBJ2-7
len: 13
CDR3nt: TGTGCCAGCAGCTTAGCAGGGGTCTACGAGCAGTACTTC
CDR3aa: CASSLAGVYEQYF

d_gene: NA
v_gene: TRBV6-5
abundance: once
j_gene: TRBJ1-5
len: 13
CDR3nt: TGTGCCAGCAGTTACGGGGCTAATCAGCCCCAGCATTTT
CDR3aa: CASSYGANQPQHF

d_gene: NA
v_gene: TRBV12-3/TRBV12-4
abundance: many
j_gene: TRBJ2-2
len: 17
CDR3nt: TGTGCCAGCAGGGGAGGACTAAACATGAGGAACACCGGGGAGCTGTTTTTT
CDR3aa: CASRGGLNMRNTGELFF

d_gene: TRBD2
v_gene: TRBV15
abundance: many
j_gene: TRBJ2-5
len: 14
CDR3nt: TGTGCCACCAGCCTAGCGGGAGTGGAAGAGACCCAGTACTTC
CDR3aa: CATSLAGVEETQYF

d_gene: TRBD1
v_gene: TRBV20-1
abundance: many
j_gene: TRBJ2-5
len: 12
CDR3nt: TGCAGTGCCTTAGGGGGCGAGGGGACCCAGTACTTC
CDR3aa: CSALGGEGTQYF

d_gene: NA
v_gene: TRBV20-1
abundance: many
j_gene: TRBJ1-1
len: 14
CDR3nt: TGCAGTGCGACCAAACAGGGCGAGAACACTGAAGCTTTCTTT
CDR3aa: CSATKQGENTEAFF

d_gene: TRBD1
v_gene: TRBV5-1
abundance: many
j_gene: TRBJ2-7
len: 16
CDR3nt: TGCGCCAGCAGCTCAGGACAGGGGGCGAATTTCCACGAGCAGTACTTC
CDR3aa: CASSSGQGANFHEQYF

d_gene: TRBD2
v_gene: TRBV12-3/TRBV12-4
abundance: many
j_gene: TRBJ2-2
len: 15
CDR3nt: TGTGCCAGCAGTTTTGGTAGCGGGACGACCGGGGAGCTGTTTTTT
CDR3aa: CASSFGSGTTGELFF

d_gene: TRBD1
v_gene: TRBV11-3
abundance: many
j_gene: TRBJ1-1
len: 13
CDR3nt: TGTGCCAGCAGCGAAACGACAGGGACTGAAGCTTTCTTT
CDR3aa: CASSETTGTEAFF

d_gene: NA
v_gene: TRBV27
abundance: few
j_gene: TRBJ2-3
len: 13
CDR3nt: TGTGCCAGCAGGAGACAGAACACAGATACGCAGTATTTT
CDR3aa: CASRRQNTDTQYF

d_gene: NA
v_gene: TRBV19
abundance: many
j_gene: TRBJ2-7
len: 15
CDR3nt: TGTGCCAGTAGTATCGGGCCGGCAAGCTCCTACGAGCAGTACTTC
CDR3aa: CASSIGPASSYEQYF

d_gene: TRBD1
v_gene: TRBV28
abundance: few
j_gene: TRBJ1-2
len: 18
CDR3nt: TGTGCCAGCAGCACCATTTACGTCGGGACAGGGCCCTCCTATGGCTACACCTTC
CDR3aa: CASSTIYVGTGPSYGYTF

d_gene: NA
v_gene: TRBV12-3/TRBV12-4
abundance: NA
j_gene: TRBJ2-7
len: 14
CDR3nt: TGTGCCAGCAGTACCACCGGACAGCCCTACGAGCAGTACTTC
CDR3aa: CASSTTGQPYEQYF

d_gene: TRBD1
v_gene: TRBV5-8
abundance: NA
j_gene: TRBJ2-2
len: 15
CDR3nt: TGTGTCAGCAGCTTCGGGACAGGGAACACCGGGGAGCTGTTTTTT
CDR3aa: CVSSFGTGNTGELFF

d_gene: NA
v_gene: TRBV14
abundance: many
j_gene: TRBJ2-2
len: 15
CDR3nt: TGTGCCAGCAGCCAAGTAAACGGGAGAACCGGGGAGCTGTTTTTT
CDR3aa: CASSQVNGRTGELFF

d_gene: NA
v_gene: TRBV28
abundance: many
j_gene: TRBJ2-7
len: 16
CDR3nt: TGTGCCAGCACCTCTACCGGGACTCTAGGTTATTACGAGCAGTACTTC
CDR3aa: CASTSTGTLGYYEQYF

d_gene: TRBD1
v_gene: TRBV28
abundance: many
j_gene: TRBJ2-7
len: 14
CDR3nt: TGTGCCAGCACTTTGACAGGGATTACCTACGAGCAGTACTTC
CDR3aa: CASTLTGITYEQYF

d_gene: TRBD1
v_gene: TRBV27
abundance: many
j_gene: TRBJ2-5
len: 14
CDR3nt: TGTGCCAGCAGTACAGACAGGGCCCCAGAGACCCAGTACTTC
CDR3aa: CASSTDRAPETQYF

d_gene: NA
v_gene: TRBV30
abundance: NA
j_gene: TRBJ2-7
len: 14
CDR3nt: TGTGCCTGGAGTGTACCCCACAGGGGACTCGAGCAGTACTTC
CDR3aa: CAWSVPHRGLEQYF

d_gene: NA
v_gene: TRBV5-1
abundance: many
j_gene: TRBJ2-7
len: 15
CDR3nt: TGCGCCAGCAGCTTTACAGGGACCGACTCCTACGAGCAGTACTTC
CDR3aa: CASSFTGTDSYEQYF

d_gene: NA
v_gene: TRBV15
abundance: many
j_gene: TRBJ2-2
len: 14
CDR3nt: TGTGCCACCAGCAGAGTGTTGAGCACCGGGGAGCTGTTTTTT
CDR3aa: CATSRVLSTGELFF

d_gene: NA
v_gene: TRBV4-1
abundance: NA
j_gene: TRBJ2-1
len: 15
CDR3nt: TGCGCCAGCAGCCCCGGACAGAAGGGGCACAATGAGCAGTTCTTC
CDR3aa: CASSPGQKGHNEQFF

d_gene: NA
v_gene: TRBV11-2
abundance: many
j_gene: TRBJ1-1
len: 15
CDR3nt: TGTGCCAGCAGCTTCCGAGGAAAGGGGGACACTGAAGCTTTCTTT
CDR3aa: CASSFRGKGDTEAFF

d_gene: NA
v_gene: TRBV12-3/TRBV12-4
abundance: NA
j_gene: TRBJ1-1
len: 13
CDR3nt: TGTGCCAGCAGTCAGTACATGAACACTGAAGCTTTCTTT
CDR3aa: CASSQYMNTEAFF

d_gene: TRBD1
v_gene: TRBV7-3
abundance: many
j_gene: TRBJ1-1
len: 15
CDR3nt: TGTGCCAGCAGTCCTTCAGGGGGCGCAGGGACTGAAGCTTTCTTT
CDR3aa: CASSPSGGAGTEAFF

d_gene: TRBD1
v_gene: TRBV20-1
abundance: NA
j_gene: TRBJ1-2
len: 14
CDR3nt: TGCAGTGCTAGGAGGGACAGGGTGTCTGGTGGCTACACCTTC
CDR3aa: CSARRDRVSGGYTF

d_gene: NA
v_gene: TRBV20-1
abundance: NA
j_gene: TRBJ1-5
len: 12
CDR3nt: TGCAGTGCTTTCCTTGGTGGTCAGCCCCAGCTTTTT
CDR3aa: CSAFLGGQPQLF

d_gene: NA
v_gene: TRBV7-4
abundance: many
j_gene: TRBJ2-7
len: 14
CDR3nt: TGTGCCAGCAGCTTGCCCCATTTTGGCGGAGGAAAGTACTTC
CDR3aa: CASSLPHFGGGKYF

d_gene: NA
v_gene: TRBV19
abundance: many
j_gene: TRBJ1-2
len: 14
CDR3nt: TGTGCCGGTAGTATCGGCCAGGGAAACTATGGCTACACCTTC
CDR3aa: CAGSIGQGNYGYTF

d_gene: NA
v_gene: TRBV12-3/TRBV12-4
abundance: NA
j_gene: TRBJ1-1
len: 13
CDR3nt: TGTGCCAGCAGTTCCAGGGGCAGGGGTGAAGCTTTCTTT
CDR3aa: CASSSRGRGEAFF

d_gene: NA
v_gene: TRBV5-1
abundance: once
j_gene: TRBJ2-4
len: 16
CDR3nt: TGCGCCAGCAGCTTGGATCGGGGAACAGCCAAAAACATTCAGTACTTC
CDR3aa: CASSLDRGTAKNIQYF

d_gene: NA
v_gene: TRBV6-5
abundance: many
j_gene: TRBJ1-1
len: 16
CDR3nt: TGTGCCAGCAGTTACCGAACCGGCCAGGCGAACACTGAAGCTTTCTTT
CDR3aa: CASSYRTGQANTEAFF